This T cell receptor beta chain was recovered during a study of shared clonotypes between healthy human individuals. Study in general: CD4 naive cells filled three plates per donor, CD4 memory three, CD8 naive two and CD8 memory one.

Regarding the study as a whole: On the whole, naive subsets had larger estimated richness than memory subsets had.

This CDR3 is 18 amino acids long. The V end lost 5 bases, the J end lost 5 bases, and 22 bases lay between the germline ends. The germline CDR1 and CDR2 sequences are SGHAT and FQNNGV. Details on this clone: Its specificity is not known.

The authors split each subset's genomic DNA evenly across several immunoSEQ plates. For sorted subsets, roughly 200 ng DNA per replicate equaled tens of thousands of T cell genomes. Sequenced by immunoSEQ multiplex PCR; TCRdb stores in-frame clones only, minus some. This table has hundreds of thousands of clones, about 95% appearing once. Positively selected for CCR7, the CD45RO-negative cells used as naive CD8 cells excluded terminally differentiated effector memory CD45RA+ cells. The chain joins TRBV11-2 to TRBJ2-6; D is undetermined. The receptor was isolated from a woman in her 30s in good health. Sequencing was done on a sample of naive CD8+ T cells sorted from blood. CDR3: CASSHFRKQQSRANVLTF. The CDR3 nucleotides read TGTGCCAGCAGCCATTTCCGCAAGCAACAAAGTCGGGCCAACGTCCTGACTTTC.